The rows below give T cell receptor beta chains drawn from one sample of a study of blood T cell repertoires in COVID-19. Sequencing used immunoSEQ multiplex PCR; TCRdb keeps in-frame clones, though not all of them. The table lists about 110,000 clones, about nine tenths of them singletons. The material sequenced was peripheral blood. The receptors were gathered from a human donor in a cohort sampled during active COVID-19. Both conserved end residues are part of each CDR3. Fields, in order: V gene, J gene, D gene, clone size, CDR3 length, CDR3 protein, CDR3 DNA. A D gene is named only where the DNA matches it firmly. Not every row has a clone size; where given, it reads once, few, many or a size class.

>TRBV7-6|TRBJ1-2|.|.|14
CASSLAGSSSGYTF
TGTGCCAGCAGCTTAGCGGGGAGTTCTAGTGGCTACACCTTC
>TRBV7-6|TRBJ1-2|.|.|17
CASSPSPSTGSHYGYTF
TGTGCCAGCAGCCCTTCTCCTTCGACAGGTAGTCACTATGGCTACACCTTC
>TRBV7-9|TRBJ2-7|.|.|14
CASSPRDKPYEQYF
TGTGCCAGCAGCCCCCGGGACAAACCCTACGAGCAGTACTTC
>TRBV7-2|TRBJ2-3|.|.|15
CASSFGGTLTDTQYF
TGTGCCAGCAGCTTTGGTGGGACACTCACAGATACGCAGTATTTT
>TRBV6-6|TRBJ1-2|.|.|16
CASSYSDRHPNYGYTF
TGTGCCAGCAGTTACAGCGACAGACACCCAAACTATGGCTACACCTTC
>TRBV19|TRBJ1-1|.|once|13
CASSPGGTTEAFF
TGTGCCAGTAGCCCCGGGGGGACCACTGAAGCTTTCTTT
>TRBV11-3|TRBJ2-2|.|.|12
CASSSVTGELFF
TGTGCCAGCAGCTCCGTAACCGGGGAGCTGTTTTTT
>TRBV7-3|TRBJ2-7|.|.|14
CASSLGPHSYEQYF
TGTGCCAGCAGCTTAGGCCCACACTCCTACGAGCAGTACTTC
>TRBV15|TRBJ1-5|TRBD1|few|17
CATSKGASEGFAQPQHF
TGTGCCACCAGCAAGGGGGCATCCGAGGGATTCGCTCAGCCCCAGCATTTT
>TRBV5-1|TRBJ2-1|.|.|14
CASSLGDIPNEQFF
TGCGCCAGCAGCTTGGGGGACATACCCAATGAGCAGTTCTTC
>TRBV12-3/TRBV12-4|TRBJ1-2|.|.|10
CASNLFPRIF
TGTGCCAGCAATCTTTTTCCCAGGATCTTC
>TRBV2|TRBJ2-3|.|.|15
CASSVSGVNTDTQYF
TGTGCCAGCAGTGTATCGGGAGTTAACACAGATACGCAGTATTTT
>TRBV7-2|TRBJ2-3|TRBD2|once|16
CASRSGRAASTDTQYF
TGTGCCAGCAGGTCCGGGAGGGCGGCTAGCACAGATACGCAGTATTTT
>TRBV7-2|TRBJ2-2|TRBD1|.|19
CASRQTGTGTLTRSGELFF
TGTGCCAGCAGACAAACCGGGACAGGGACTCTTACTCGATCCGGGGAGCTGTTTTTT
>TRBV19|TRBJ2-2|TRBD2|.|16
CASNPGLILDTGELFF
TGTGCCAGTAACCCGGGACTAATCTTGGACACCGGGGAGCTGTTTTTT
>TRBV11-3|TRBJ2-5|.|.|13
CASSPDRKETQYF
TGTGCCAGCAGCCCTGACAGAAAAGAGACCCAGTACTTC
>TRBV19|TRBJ1-3|.|.|16
CASSLHGQHSGNTIYF
TGTGCCAGTAGTCTCCACGGACAGCACTCTGGAAACACCATATATTTT
>TRBV3-1/TRBV3-2|TRBJ2-1|TRBD1|.|19
CASSQVPGQGMGPDNEQFF
TGTGCCAGCAGCCAAGTCCCAGGACAGGGGATGGGGCCGGACAATGAGCAGTTCTTC
>TRBV7-8|TRBJ2-7|.|once|18
CASSLGSLRRTGPIEQYF
TGTGCCAGCAGCTTAGGGTCGCTTCGGAGAACAGGCCCCATCGAGCAGTACTTC
>TRBV5-1|TRBJ1-6|.|.|15
CASSLQQGIRSPLHF
TGCGCCAGCAGCCTGCAACAGGGAATCCGTTCACCCCTCCACTTT
>TRBV19|TRBJ1-4|TRBD1|.|14
CASIPTGSNEKLFF
TGTGCCAGTATCCCGACAGGGTCTAATGAAAAACTGTTTTTT
>TRBV19|TRBJ1-1|TRBD1|.|15
CASSSHRGPNTEAFF
TGTGCCAGTAGTTCGCACAGGGGCCCGAACACTGAAGCTTTCTTT
>TRBV5-4|TRBJ1-6|.|.|17
CASSLEGLRSYNSPLHF
TGTGCCAGCAGCTTGGAAGGACTGCGCTCCTATAATTCACCCCTCCACTTT
>TRBV7-9|TRBJ2-3|TRBD1|.|13
CASSQGLTDTQYF
TGTGCCAGCTCACAGGGGCTCACAGATACGCAGTATTTT
>TRBV9|TRBJ1-2|.|once|14
CASSVDGGLRGYTF
TGTGCCAGCAGCGTAGACGGAGGGCTCAGGGGCTACACCTTC
>TRBV5-1|TRBJ2-5|.|.|11
CASSSQETQYF
TGCGCCAGCAGCTCGCAAGAGACCCAGTACTTC
>TRBV18|TRBJ2-3|.|once|16
CASSPLVSTSTDTQYF
TGTGCCAGCTCACCACTCGTAAGCACTAGCACAGATACGCAGTATTTT
>TRBV5-1|TRBJ2-2|TRBD2|.|16
CASSDRLAANTGELFF
TGCGCCAGCAGCGACCGACTAGCGGCGAACACCGGGGAGCTGTTTTTT
>TRBV6-6|TRBJ2-6|.|.|17
CASSRQATSSGANVLTF
TGTGCCAGCAGCCGACAGGCGACAAGCTCTGGGGCCAACGTCCTGACTTTC
>TRBV14|TRBJ2-1|.|.|16
CASSKRTTMGYNEQFF
TGTGCCAGCAGCAAGAGGACAACTATGGGCTACAATGAGCAGTTCTTC
>TRBV7-2|TRBJ2-7|.|.|14
CASSLAGRGYEQYF
TGTGCCAGCAGCTTAGCGGGCAGGGGATACGAGCAGTACTTC
>TRBV28|TRBJ2-2|.|once|14
CASMEFHRTGELFF
TGTGCCAGCATGGAGTTTCATCGCACCGGGGAGCTGTTTTTT
>TRBV7-9|TRBJ1-6|.|.|17
CASSSLPLGPSNSPLHF
TGTGCCAGCAGTTCCCTCCCCTTGGGCCCCTCAAATTCACCCCTCCACTTT
>TRBV2|TRBJ2-3|TRBD2|.|13
CASTGLASSPQYF
TGTGCCAGCACGGGACTAGCGAGCTCCCCGCAGTATTTT
>TRBV24-1|TRBJ1-2|TRBD1|.|14
CATSGDRETSGYTF
TGTGCCACCAGTGGGGACAGGGAGACGAGCGGCTACACCTTC
>TRBV3-1/TRBV3-2|TRBJ2-1|.|.|12
CASSQVAGEQFF
TGTGCCAGCAGCCAAGTAGCTGGTGAGCAGTTCTTC
>TRBV4-1|TRBJ1-2|TRBD1|.|15
CASSHQQQGLGGYTF
TGCGCCAGCAGCCACCAGCAACAGGGGCTGGGGGGCTACACCTTC
>TRBV4-1|TRBJ1-3|.|.|15
CASSQTRGSGNTIYF
TGCGCCAGCAGCCAAACCAGGGGTTCGGGAAACACCATATATTTT
>TRBV7-9|TRBJ2-7|.|once|12
CASSPLIYEQYF
TGTGCCAGCTCCCCCCTAATCTACGAGCAGTACTTC
>TRBV7-2|TRBJ1-1|TRBD1|.|17
CASSPRTGGAGNTEAFF
TGTGCCAGCAGCCCCCGGACAGGGGGCGCGGGGAACACTGAAGCTTTCTTT
>TRBV28|TRBJ1-2|TRBD1|.|14
CASRSTGGNYGYTF
TGTGCCAGCAGGAGTACAGGGGGTAACTATGGCTACACCTTC
>TRBV28|TRBJ1-5|.|.|12
CASSRGPQPQHF
TGTGCCAGCAGCAGGGGTCCCCAGCCCCAGCATTTT
>TRBV5-1|TRBJ2-7|.|.|12
CASSLAGFEQYF
TGCGCCAGCAGCTTGGCAGGATTTGAGCAGTACTTC
>TRBV18|TRBJ1-2|.|.|13
CASSLLTEVAYTF
TGTGCCAGCTCACTTTTGACAGAAGTGGCCTACACCTTC
>TRBV11-3|TRBJ1-4|.|.|17
CASSLGRGPATNEKLFF
TGTGCCAGCAGCTTAGGGAGAGGCCCTGCAACTAATGAAAAACTGTTTTTT
>TRBV5-1|TRBJ2-7|TRBD1|medium-sized|14
CASSILQGGSEQYF
TGCGCCAGCTCCATCCTACAGGGGGGATCCGAGCAGTACTTC
>TRBV28|TRBJ1-1|.|.|14
CASSLAAVNTEAFF
TGTGCCAGCAGTTTGGCGGCGGTGAACACTGAAGCTTTCTTT
>TRBV9|TRBJ1-5|.|.|15
CASSVDSGFNQPQHF
TGTGCCAGCAGCGTAGACTCGGGGTTCAATCAGCCCCAGCATTTT
>TRBV6-5|TRBJ2-7|TRBD1|.|15
CASSTRQGGYYEQYF
TGTGCCAGCAGTACTCGACAGGGCGGATACTACGAGCAGTACTTC
>TRBV18|TRBJ1-1|.|.|13
CASSPQKNTEAFF
TGTGCCAGCTCACCTCAGAAGAACACTGAAGCTTTCTTT
>TRBV28|TRBJ2-2|.|.|16
CASSSPRTSNTGELFF
TGTGCCAGCAGTTCCCCCCGGACATCGAACACCGGGGAGCTGTTTTTT
>TRBV7-8|TRBJ1-1|TRBD1|.|19
CASSPSDRDRGLPNTEAFF
TGTGCCAGCAGCCCATCGGACAGGGACCGAGGGCTCCCGAACACTGAAGCTTTCTTT
>TRBV3-1/TRBV3-2|TRBJ2-7|TRBD2|.|14
CASSQAGGLGEQYF
TGTGCCAGCAGCCAAGCGGGGGGGCTGGGAGAGCAGTACTTC
>TRBV11-2|TRBJ2-1|.|.|16
CASSSPFRAGSDEQFF
TGTGCCAGCAGCTCACCCTTTCGTGCGGGTAGTGATGAGCAGTTCTTC
>TRBV5-6|TRBJ2-3|.|once|15
CASSLEGARTDTQYF
TGTGCCAGCAGCTTGGAAGGGGCTCGCACAGATACGCAGTATTTT
>TRBV6-5|TRBJ1-1|.|once|14
CASREGSLNTEAFF
TGTGCCAGCAGAGAGGGTAGCTTGAACACTGAAGCTTTCTTT
>TRBV9|TRBJ2-2|.|.|16
CASSVPQGSSTGELFF
TGTGCCAGCAGCGTTCCGCAGGGGAGCTCGACCGGGGAGCTGTTTTTT
>TRBV5-1|TRBJ2-7|TRBD2|.|16
CASSLGGLAGVYEQYF
TGCGCCAGCAGCTTGGGGGGGCTAGCGGGAGTCTACGAGCAGTACTTC
>TRBV15|TRBJ1-5|.|.|18
CATSRQTQGRRGNQPQHF
TGTGCCACCAGCAGACAGACGCAGGGGCGCCGTGGCAATCAGCCCCAGCATTTT
>TRBV11-3|TRBJ1-2|TRBD1|.|15
CASSYGQGGPYGYTF
TGTGCCAGCAGCTACGGACAGGGAGGGCCCTATGGCTACACCTTC